Below are 22 T cell receptor beta chains sequenced from a single sample in a study of blood T cell repertoires in COVID-19. The data were produced by immunoSEQ multiplex PCR, yet TCRdb's version contains in-frame clones alone and is incomplete. The data contain 100,000 to 150,000 clones, 70% to 90% of them singletons. The sequencing input was peripheral blood. These receptors originate from a woman in her fifties or sixties with acute or convalescent COVID-19.

This clone was detected only once. This chain joins TRBV10-3 and TRBJ1-1; 10 bases agree with TRBD1. The CDR3 totals 13 residues. The trim removed 4 bases at V and 11 bases at J, leaving 7 bases unmatched. The germline gives CDR1 ENHRY, CDR2 SYGVKD. CDR3 DNA sequence: TGTGCCATCAGTGGGTCTGGGACAGGGGATGCTTTCTTT. Translation: CAISGSGTGDAFF.

The chain carries TRBV6-5 and TRBJ1-2; 10 bases align to TRBD1. The CDR3 is made up of 16 amino acids. J was trimmed by 5 bases and V by 4 bases; bases with no gene match: 10. CDR1 is MNHEY, CDR2 SVGAGI, per germline. This chain's CDR3 is CASSLIRQGARYGYTF. DNA of the CDR3: TGTGCCAGCAGTTTGATCAGACAGGGGGCTAGGTATGGCTACACCTTC.

With regard to this clone: Mismatch with germline at one junction end may stem from a read error. V and J are TRBV7-8 and TRBJ2-3; D gene ambiguous. From germline, CDR1 is SGHVS and CDR2 FQNEAQ. The CDR3 contains 12 residues. CDR3 coding DNA: TGTGCCAGCAGTTTAGGGCCAGATACGCAGTATTTT. It translates to CASSLGPDTQYF.

This clone was recorded once. The rearrangement links TRBV10-3 to TRBJ2-1, with a weak D call TRBD2 (5 bases). Trimming took off 4 bases at V and 4 bases at J, with 23 bases between the two ends. This CDR3 has 18 amino acids. Germline assignment: CDR1 ENHRY and CDR2 SYGVKD. CDR3 coding DNA: TGTGCCATCAGTGGAAGTACCGTGAGCGGAAAGCTTTACAATGAGCAGTTCTTC. Residues: CAISGSTVSGKLYNEQFF.

This chain uses TRBV9 with TRBJ2-2, with TRBD2 as a possible D gene (5 bases). The ends were cut back, 3 bases at V and 7 bases at J, with 13 bases in the middle. In germline, CDR1 is SGDLS, CDR2 YYNGEE. This CDR3 contains 14 residues. The CDR3 reads CASSALIGSGELFF. The CDR3 bases are TGTGCCAGCAGCGCGTTGATTGGGAGCGGGGAGCTGTTTTTT.

V and J are TRBV2 and TRBJ1-5; no clear D. The CDR3 extends over 13 amino acids. The V end was cut by 5 bases, the J end by 11 bases, with 16 bases between. Germline V gene lookup returns CDR1 SNHLY and CDR2 FYNNEI. The CDR3 bases are TGTGCCAGCAGTCCTGGACTGGTGAGGGCCCAGCATTTT. Amino acids: CASSPGLVRAQHF.

This chain's CDR3 is CASSFIVEQFF. Written as DNA, the CDR3 is TGTGCCAGCAGTTTTATAGTTGAGCAGTTCTTC. The J gene is TRBJ2-1, the V gene TRBV12-3 or TRBV12-4, with D uncertain. Trimming shortened V by 3 bases and J by 9 bases, and 6 bases separated the two germline ends. CDR3 size: 11 residues.

This chain links TRBV5-6 with TRBJ1-2, with 8 bases matching TRBD1. CDR1 and CDR2 from the germline V gene are SGHDT and YYEEEE. Trimming cost V 4 bases and J 3 bases; bases outside gene matches: 8. This CDR3 region has 15 residues. CDR3 sequence (DNA): TGTGCCAGCAGCCCGTCCCCGACAGGGGACTATGGCTACACCTTC. Its translation is CASSPSPTGDYGYTF.

The chain uses TRBV7-2 and TRBJ1-4; 10 positions match TRBD1. The germline V gene has CDR1 SGHTA and CDR2 FQGNSA. The length of the CDR3 is 14 residues. The V gene end was trimmed by 5 bases and the J gene end by 5 bases; junction bases not matched to a gene: 2. CDR3 amino acids: CASSRGQGNEKLFF. CDR3 nucleotides: TGTGCCAGCAGCAGGGGACAGGGGAATGAAAAACTGTTTTTT.

This sequence joins TRBV12-3 or TRBV12-4 and TRBJ2-7; D gene uncertain. Trimming removed 3 bases at V and 1 base at J, with 4 bases between. This CDR3 comprises 12 residues. The CDR3 region has the DNA TGTGCCAGCAGTTTCGGGTCCTACGAGCAGTACTTC. This encodes CASSFGSYEQYF.

The rearrangement joins TRBV13 to TRBJ2-5, with TRBD1 as a possible D gene (6 bases). There are 14 residues in the CDR3. Germline V CDR1 and CDR2: PRHDT, FYEKMQ (reference sequence). V was pared by 0 bases and J by 5 bases, with 10 bases between. CDR3 DNA: TGTGCCAGCAGCTTAGGGCAGGGGACGGAGACCCAGTACTTC. Its protein is CASSLGQGTETQYF.

V and J are TRBV7-9 and TRBJ1-4, with 7 bases fitting TRBD1. V lost 5 bases and J lost 8; bases outside the gene matches: 23. CDR3 size: 19 residues. Germline loops: CDR1 SEHNR, CDR2 FQNEAQ (reference sequence). CDR3 sequence: CASSPPFIGGGNRDEKLFF. CDR3 sequence (DNA): TGTGCCAGCAGCCCTCCCTTTATAGGGGGCGGCAACCGGGACGAAAAACTGTTTTTT.

The rearrangement joins TRBV10-3 to TRBJ2-7; 7 bases are shared with TRBD2. This CDR3 has 17 amino acids. Germline values: CDR1 ENHRY, CDR2 SYGVKD. V lost 1 base and J lost 6; bases outside the gene matches: 15. CDR3 loop: CAISELALSGGGGEQYF. CDR3 nucleotide sequence: TGTGCCATCAGTGAGTTGGCCCTTAGCGGTGGCGGGGGCGAGCAGTACTTC.

The gene calls are TRBV5-1 and TRBJ1-4; TRBD1 matches 7 bases. Germline V lookup: CDR1 SGHRS, CDR2 YFSETQ. The CDR3 is 15 residues long. V was clipped by 4 bases and J by 3 bases; unmatched bases: 6. The CDR3 loop reads CASSDSGGSNEKLFF. DNA of the CDR3: TGCGCCAGCAGCGACTCAGGGGGTTCTAATGAAAAACTGTTTTTT.

The rearrangement uses TRBV3-1 (or the pseudogene TRBV3-2) and TRBJ1-1; D is ambiguous. The ends were cut back, 5 bases at V and 4 bases at J, with 14 bases in the middle. This CDR3 is built from 14 residues. The germline V gene has CDR1 LGHDT and CDR2 YNNKEL (reference sequence). The CDR3 sequence: CASSFHLGGTEAFF. As DNA, the CDR3 is TGTGCCAGCAGCTTTCACCTAGGTGGCACTGAAGCTTTCTTT.

The V gene is TRBV29-1, the J gene TRBJ2-1, with 7 bases identical to TRBD1. The germline CDR1 and CDR2 sequences are SQVTM and ANQGSEA. V trimming: 6 bases; J trimming: 4 bases; junction bases outside the gene matches: 12. This CDR3 is 15 amino acids long. The CDR3 protein is CSVIYRDSLYNEQFF. The CDR3 nucleotides are TGCAGCGTAATTTACCGGGACAGCCTGTACAATGAGCAGTTCTTC.

This sequence joins TRBV4-2 and TRBJ1-4; D possibly corresponds to TRBD1 (5 bases). The CDR3 loop spans 14 amino acids. V was trimmed by 4 bases and J by 2 bases, leaving 8 bases between them. The germline V gene has CDR1 LGHNA and CDR2 YNFKEQ. The CDR3 DNA reads TGTGCCAGCAGCCCCCGGGGGACTAATGAAAAACTGTTTTTT. Translating gives CASSPRGTNEKLFF.

The chain is built from TRBV6-5 and TRBJ1-5; D is ambiguous. V lost 7 bases and J lost 5, with 12 bases in between. Germline V gene sequence: CDR1 MNHEY, CDR2 SVGAGI. This CDR3 spans 13 amino acids. CDR3 residues: CASTPQSYQPQHF. The CDR3 DNA reads TGTGCCAGCACTCCACAGAGTTATCAGCCCCAGCATTTT.

This rearrangement joins TRBV5-1 to TRBJ1-5, with D possibly being TRBD1 (6 bases). V was pared by 0 bases and J by 4 bases, with 8 bases between. From germline, CDR1 is SGHRS and CDR2 YFSETQ. This CDR3 is built from 14 residues. The CDR3: CASSLGDKNQPQHF. For the CDR3, the DNA is TGCGCCAGCAGCTTGGGGGACAAGAATCAGCCCCAGCATTTT.

The V and J genes are TRBV6-5 and TRBJ1-2; 9 nucleotides align to TRBD1. Trimming took 7 bases from V and 4 from J; bases not matched to a gene: 4. The CDR3 is 13 amino acids. Germline CDR1 and CDR2: MNHEY and SVGAGI. As DNA, the CDR3 is TGTGCCAGCACTCCGGGACAGGGCTATGGCTACACCTTC. It yields the protein CASTPGQGYGYTF.

The rearrangement links TRBV7-8 to TRBJ1-6; TRBD1 agrees at 8 bases. V trimming: 4 bases; J trimming: 10 bases; junction bases outside the gene matches: 9. CDR1 and CDR2 from the germline V gene are SGHVS and FQNEAQ. This CDR3 comprises 15 residues. CDR3 DNA sequence: TGTGCCAGCAGCTCAACTACAGGGGGTAACTCACCCCTCCACTTT. This sequence encodes CASSSTTGGNSPLHF.

The chain links TRBV7-2 to TRBJ1-2; maybe TRBD1 (6 bases). V was trimmed by 4 bases and J by 12 bases, leaving 15 bases between them. The CDR3 is 12 residues long. Germline V gene data show CDR1 as SGHTA and CDR2 as FQGNSA. CDR3 DNA: TGTGCCAGCAGCTCCGGGACATTAGATGACACCTTC. Protein product: CASSSGTLDDTF.